This T cell receptor (beta chain) stems from a study of T cell responses to AZD1222 COVID-19 vaccine. Study-wide findings and caveats: Samples come after the peak T cell response, not at day 14. Reportedly, close to half of spike-specific TCRs are directed against unmutated variant regions. Clonal diversity may have been underestimated, and the donors were mostly white British, with more females than males.

Sequenced by immunoSEQ multiplex PCR; TCRdb stores in-frame clones only, minus some. The sample includes fewer than 85,000 clones, just over 90% of them seen just once. In the case of this clone: What it binds is not known.

V was clipped by 3 bases and J by 5 bases, with 13 bases between them. The CDR3 loop spans 14 amino acids. CDR1 is SEHNR, CDR2 FQNEAQ, per germline (reference sequence). The V gene is TRBV7-9, the J gene TRBJ2-5; a weak D match, TRBD1 (6 bases). This sequence was found in an adult in good health. Sequences were derived from peripheral blood, sampled on day 0 of MenACWY control vaccination. The CDR3 spells CASSLGALAETQYF. In DNA, the CDR3 is TGTGCCAGCAGCTTGGGGGCCCTGGCGGAGACCCAGTACTTC.